This is a list of T cell receptor beta chains from one sample in a study of response to subunit inactivated influenza vaccine. TCRdb re-analysed the RT-PCR reads in MiXCR, keeping a single row per CDR3 protein. The data hold 530,000 or so distinct CDR3 sequences, with roughly 10% observed a single time. Sample: PBMCs from blood, taken on the day of vaccination. The receptors here all came from a man aged 45 to 65 who received an inactivated influenza vaccine. The CDR3 runs from the conserved cysteine through the conserved F or W. The D gene is left open where the match is weak. Only some rows state a clone size, as once, few, many or a class for expanded clones.

V: TRBV7-3; J: TRBJ2-1; D: .; size: few; CDR3: CASTPWEGVGEQFF; DNA: TGTGCCAGCACCCCATGGGAGGGGGTGGGTGAGCAGTTCTTC
V: TRBV5-1; J: TRBJ2-3; D: .; size: few; CDR3: CASSVVGSGTDTQYF; DNA: TGCGCCAGCAGCGTAGTTGGGAGCGGCACAGATACGCAGTATTTT
V: TRBV20-1; J: TRBJ2-1; D: TRBD2; size: few; CDR3: CSAPPLAGVNEQFF; DNA: TGCAGTGCTCCCCCTTTAGCGGGGGTAAATGAGCAGTTCTTC
V: TRBV6-1; J: TRBJ2-5; D: .; size: few; CDR3: CASKTRTWGSGETQYF; DNA: TGTGCCAGCAAAACCAGAACATGGGGGAGTGGGGAGACCCAGTACTTC
V: TRBV28; J: TRBJ2-1; D: TRBD1; size: many; CDR3: CASSLRDRFYNEQFF; DNA: TGTGCCAGCAGTCTCCGGGACAGGTTCTACAATGAGCAGTTCTTC
V: TRBV5-1; J: TRBJ2-3; D: .; size: .; CDR3: CASSSPGLGADTQYF; DNA: TGCGCCAGCAGTTCTCCGGGTCTCGGGGCAGATACGCAGTATTTT
V: TRBV11-2; J: TRBJ1-2; D: TRBD1; size: .; CDR3: CASSLGGTGIYGYTF; DNA: TGTGCCAGCAGCTTAGGTGGGACAGGAATCTATGGCTACACCTTC
V: TRBV4-3; J: TRBJ2-1; D: TRBD2; size: few; CDR3: CASSPTYTSGLRNEQFF; DNA: TGCGCCAGCAGTCCTACCTATACTAGCGGGTTGAGGAATGAGCAGTTCTTC
V: TRBV7-3; J: TRBJ2-1; D: TRBD2; size: few; CDR3: CASSLTTTSGTYNEQFF; DNA: TGTGCCAGCAGCTTAACGACGACTAGCGGGACTTACAATGAGCAGTTCTTC
V: TRBV5-4; J: TRBJ2-3; D: TRBD2; size: .; CDR3: CASSLTGGGEAADTQYF; DNA: TGTGCCAGCAGCCTGACCGGGGGGGGAGAGGCGGCAGATACGCAGTATTTT
V: TRBV6-2/TRBV6-3; J: TRBJ2-1; D: TRBD2; size: .; CDR3: CASSYGGRDYNEQFF; DNA: TGTGCCAGCAGTTATGGTGGGAGGGACTACAATGAGCAGTTCTTC
V: TRBV5-1; J: TRBJ2-5; D: .; size: few; CDR3: CASSLNGSPRAETQYF; DNA: TGCGCCAGCAGCTTGAATGGCAGCCCGAGGGCGGAGACCCAGTACTTC
V: TRBV4-2; J: TRBJ2-5; D: .; size: many; CDR3: CASSQADSQTQYF; DNA: TGTGCCAGCAGCCAAGCGGACTCTCAGACCCAGTACTTC
V: TRBV28; J: TRBJ2-1; D: TRBD2; size: .; CDR3: CASSLGRLAGGPHEQFF; DNA: TGTGCCAGCAGTTTAGGCCGACTAGCGGGAGGGCCCCATGAGCAGTTCTTC
V: TRBV7-9; J: TRBJ2-7; D: TRBD1; size: few; CDR3: CASSSGWTGFHEQYF; DNA: TGTGCCAGCAGCTCAGGCTGGACAGGGTTCCACGAGCAGTACTTC
V: TRBV4-1; J: TRBJ2-5; D: .; size: .; CDR3: CASSPSRGTGETQYF; DNA: TGCGCCAGCAGCCCTTCAAGGGGCACGGGAGAGACCCAGTACTTC
V: TRBV10-3; J: TRBJ2-2; D: TRBD2; size: few; CDR3: CAISPTGLAGGNANTGELFF; DNA: TGTGCCATCAGCCCAACGGGACTAGCGGGGGGAAACGCGAACACCGGGGAGCTGTTTTTT
V: TRBV20-1; J: TRBJ2-3; D: .; size: few; CDR3: CSAPKTLSDTQYF; DNA: TGCAGTGCTCCTAAGACCCTCTCAGATACGCAGTATTTT
V: TRBV20-1; J: TRBJ2-5; D: .; size: few; CDR3: CSARDSGTVTAQETQYF; DNA: TGCAGTGCTAGAGATAGCGGAACAGTCACCGCCCAAGAGACCCAGTACTTC
V: TRBV6-1; J: TRBJ2-1; D: TRBD1; size: few; CDR3: CASSMTGVPYNEQFF; DNA: TGTGCCAGCAGTATGACAGGGGTCCCCTACAATGAGCAGTTCTTC
V: TRBV6-1; J: TRBJ2-7; D: .; size: .; CDR3: CASRERRGPTYEQYF; DNA: TGTGCCAGCAGAGAACGGAGAGGACCGACCTACGAGCAGTACTTC
V: TRBV15; J: TRBJ2-2; D: .; size: many; CDR3: CATSQKGGNGELFF; DNA: TGTGCCACCAGCCAGAAGGGGGGGAACGGGGAGCTGTTTTTT
V: TRBV6-6; J: TRBJ1-5; D: .; size: many; CDR3: CASSQNSNQPQHF; DNA: TGTGCCAGCAGCCAAAATAGCAATCAGCCCCAGCATTTT
V: TRBV4-3; J: TRBJ2-1; D: .; size: few; CDR3: CASSQRYQSSYNEQFF; DNA: TGCGCCAGCAGCCAAAGGTACCAAAGCTCCTACAATGAGCAGTTCTTC
V: TRBV18; J: TRBJ2-3; D: TRBD2; size: .; CDR3: CASSPTAGVTDTQYF; DNA: TGTGCCAGCTCACCTACTGCGGGGGTCACAGATACGCAGTATTTT
V: TRBV5-1; J: TRBJ1-2; D: .; size: many; CDR3: CASSLELPGHRGYTF; DNA: TGCGCCAGCAGCTTGGAGCTTCCAGGGCATCGAGGCTACACCTTC
V: TRBV7-9; J: TRBJ2-3; D: TRBD1; size: .; CDR3: CASSYNRGRTDTQYF; DNA: TGTGCCAGCAGCTATAACAGGGGGCGGACAGATACGCAGTATTTT
V: TRBV7-2; J: TRBJ2-7; D: .; size: few; CDR3: CASSFDYLGSEQYF; DNA: TGTGCCAGCAGCTTCGACTATCTCGGTTCCGAGCAGTACTTC
V: TRBV19; J: TRBJ2-7; D: .; size: few; CDR3: CASSIVFTGGYEQYF; DNA: TGTGCCAGTAGTATAGTATTTACCGGAGGCTACGAGCAGTACTTC
V: TRBV15; J: TRBJ2-1; D: .; size: .; CDR3: CATSRPGEFPYNEQFF; DNA: TGTGCCACCAGCCGCCCGGGGGAATTCCCCTACAATGAGCAGTTCTTC
V: TRBV27; J: TRBJ2-7; D: .; size: few; CDR3: CASRTSTYEQYF; DNA: TGTGCCAGCAGGACTTCGACCTACGAGCAGTACTTC
V: TRBV20-1; J: TRBJ2-1; D: TRBD1; size: .; CDR3: CSAATGPLSYNEQFF; DNA: TGCAGTGCGGCGACAGGGCCACTATCCTACAATGAGCAGTTCTTC
V: TRBV29-1; J: TRBJ2-1; D: .; size: .; CDR3: CSVDVLKGGTYSEQFF; DNA: TGCAGCGTTGACGTACTTAAGGGCGGAACCTACAGTGAGCAGTTCTTC
V: TRBV29-1; J: TRBJ2-5; D: .; size: .; CDR3: CSVKEETQYF; DNA: TGCAGCGTTAAGGAAGAGACCCAGTACTTC
V: TRBV11-2; J: TRBJ2-5; D: TRBD1; size: .; CDR3: CASSIGTGSQYF; DNA: TGTGCCAGCAGCATAGGGACAGGGTCCCAGTACTTC
V: TRBV27; J: TRBJ1-5; D: .; size: many; CDR3: CASSFLGLNQPQHF; DNA: TGTGCCAGCAGTTTTTTGGGCCTCAATCAGCCCCAGCATTTT
V: TRBV5-5; J: TRBJ2-5; D: .; size: few; CDR3: CASSSGTSKKETQYF; DNA: TGTGCCAGCAGCTCCGGGACTTCAAAAAAAGAGACCCAGTACTTC
V: TRBV4-3; J: TRBJ2-7; D: TRBD1; size: few; CDR3: CASSQAWQGAYEQYF; DNA: TGCGCCAGCAGCCAAGCTTGGCAGGGGGCTTACGAGCAGTACTTC
V: TRBV27; J: TRBJ2-1; D: .; size: few; CDR3: CASSGALLSSYNEQFF; DNA: TGTGCCAGCAGCGGGGCATTACTCAGCTCCTACAATGAGCAGTTCTTC
V: TRBV5-1; J: TRBJ2-5; D: TRBD1; size: many; CDR3: CASSIRGTGKETQYF; DNA: TGCGCCAGCAGCATCAGGGGGACAGGGAAAGAGACCCAGTACTTC
V: TRBV6-1; J: TRBJ2-5; D: .; size: few; CDR3: CAISEAPGPPGGETQYF; DNA: TGTGCCATCAGCGAAGCGCCGGGACCCCCAGGAGGAGAGACCCAGTACTTC
V: TRBV6-1; J: TRBJ1-5; D: .; size: few; CDR3: CASRSGLSNQPQHF; DNA: TGTGCCAGCAGATCCGGGTTAAGCAATCAGCCCCAGCATTTT
V: TRBV28; J: TRBJ2-7; D: .; size: .; CDR3: CASSFGGTSYEQYF; DNA: TGTGCCAGCAGTTTTGGCGGTACCTCCTACGAGCAGTACTTC
V: TRBV11-3; J: TRBJ2-1; D: .; size: .; CDR3: CASSNGLVDRYNEQFF; DNA: TGTGCCAGCAGCAACGGACTAGTGGACAGATACAATGAGCAGTTCTTC
V: TRBV6-5; J: TRBJ2-2; D: TRBD2; size: many; CDR3: CASSFKRGNTGELFF; DNA: TGTGCCAGCAGTTTTAAGCGGGGGAACACCGGGGAGCTGTTTTTT
V: TRBV24-1; J: TRBJ2-1; D: TRBD2; size: few; CDR3: CATSDPGTSEQFF; DNA: TGTGCCACCAGTGACCCCGGGACTAGCGAGCAGTTCTTC
V: TRBV10-3; J: TRBJ2-7; D: TRBD2; size: few; CDR3: CAISLGREGEQYF; DNA: TGTGCCATCAGTCTTGGCAGGGAGGGCGAGCAGTACTTC
V: TRBV7-8; J: TRBJ1-2; D: .; size: .; CDR3: CASSVNRNSNYGYTF; DNA: TGTGCCAGCAGCGTTAACAGGAATTCTAACTATGGCTACACCTTC
V: TRBV7-9; J: TRBJ2-2; D: .; size: few; CDR3: CASSSAAPTGELFF; DNA: TGTGCCAGCAGCTCCGCTGCCCCCACCGGGGAGCTGTTTTTT
V: TRBV6-5; J: TRBJ2-1; D: .; size: .; CDR3: CASIGGLGQFF; DNA: TGTGCCAGCATTGGTGGACTGGGGCAGTTCTTC
V: TRBV7-6; J: TRBJ1-1; D: TRBD1; size: .; CDR3: CASSWGTGVNTEAFF; DNA: TGTGCCAGCAGCTGGGGGACAGGGGTGAACACTGAAGCTTTCTTT
V: TRBV9; J: TRBJ2-3; D: .; size: few; CDR3: CASSDPIAPTTDTQYF; DNA: TGTGCCAGCAGCGACCCCATAGCCCCCACCACAGATACGCAGTATTTT
V: TRBV5-1; J: TRBJ2-7; D: TRBD1; size: .; CDR3: CASRPFGQGPLEEQYF; DNA: TGCGCCAGCAGACCTTTCGGACAGGGGCCTTTGGAGGAGCAGTACTTC